What follows are 6 T cell receptor beta chains derived from one specimen sequenced in a study of blood T cell repertoires in COVID-19. TCRdb keeps only in-frame clones here, not all; method: immunoSEQ multiplex PCR. The sample contains about 140,000 clones, about 79% of which appear only once. The sequencing sample was made of peripheral blood. The receptors shown here come from a woman older than 75 with active or convalescent COVID-19.

The chain employs TRBV12-3 or TRBV12-4 and TRBJ1-5; 8 positions agree with TRBD1. This CDR3 has 12 residues. V lost 8 bases and J lost 6; bases outside the gene matches: 3. The CDR3 here is CASRQGSQPQHF. The DNA for the CDR3 is TGTGCCAGCCGACAGGGGAGTCAGCCCCAGCATTTT.

This clone was counted once. The J gene is TRBJ2-1, the V gene TRBV7-2; 9 bases match TRBD2. Germline trimming cut 4 bases from V and 7 bases from J; bases unmatched to any gene: 8. The CDR3 is 15 residues long. The germline V gene encodes CDR1 SGHTA and CDR2 FQGNSA. This CDR3 is CASSSAGRGGNEQFF. CDR3 nucleotides: TGTGCCAGCAGCTCGGCTGGGCGGGGGGGGAATGAGCAGTTCTTC.

The chain is built from TRBV29-1 and TRBJ2-1, with TRBD1 identical over 9 bases. This CDR3 spans 14 amino acids. Trimming removed 5 bases from V and 4 bases from J; junction bases left unmatched: 6. Germline V lookup: CDR1 SQVTM, CDR2 ANQGSEA. This CDR3 is CSVKTGGRYNEQFF. CDR3 sequence (DNA): TGCAGCGTTAAGACAGGGGGAAGATACAATGAGCAGTTCTTC.

There are a few counts of this clone. Other DNA sequences in this sample translate to the same CDR3. V and J are TRBV3-1 (or the pseudogene TRBV3-2) and TRBJ1-2; D possibly corresponds to TRBD1 (5 bases). Germline V gene data show CDR1 as LGHDT and CDR2 as YNNKEL (reference sequence). Trimming removed 0 bases from V and 5 bases from J, with 7 bases in between. The length of the CDR3 is 13 residues. DNA for the CDR3: TGTGCCAGCAGCCAAGAACGGGGGTATGGCTACACCTTC. Amino acids: CASSQERGYGYTF.

The chain carries TRBV28 and TRBJ1-2, with 7 bases fitting TRBD1. The CDR3 contains 14 residues. The J segment lost 9 bases and the V segment lost 6 bases, leaving 13 bases of the junction unmatched. Germline CDR1 MDHEN, CDR2 SYDVKM. The DNA of the CDR3 is TGTGCCAGCAGAACTCCAGGGGGTCGAGATAGCTACACCTTC. It translates to CASRTPGGRDSYTF.

The chain carries TRBV7-2 and TRBJ2-1; TRBD1 matches 7 bases. Trimming cost V 5 bases and J 8 bases; bases outside gene matches: 6. CDR1 is SGHTA and CDR2 is FQGNSA in the germline V gene. This CDR3 spans 13 amino acids. This CDR3 reads CASSLDRVHEQFF. The CDR3 bases are TGTGCCAGCAGCCTCGACAGGGTCCATGAGCAGTTCTTC.